This TCR beta chain was sequenced in a study of PD-1 blockade in classical Hodgkin lymphoma. Study-level findings and limits: Individuals initiating nivolumab under 1 year after ASCT were excluded. Baseline diversity in complete responders resembled that of newly diagnosed patients.

From germline, CDR1 is MNHNY and CDR2 SVGAGI (reference sequence). This CDR3 spans 16 amino acids. V lost 6 bases and J lost 0, with 16 bases in between. Remarks on this clone: The antigen is unknown.

Each patient's relapse followed autologous stem cell transplantation, and brentuximab vedotin exposure varied. Profiled with immunoSEQ multiplex PCR; TCRdb holds only in-frame clones, not every one. The repertoire holds 29,000 or so clones, with around 70% as singletons. The clonotype originates from a human donor with classical Hodgkin lymphoma. The chain combines TRBV6-6 with TRBJ2-3; D remains unclear. Sequencing was performed on peripheral blood mononuclear cells (PBMCs), taken before the second cycle of nivolumab. CDR3: CASRSAAATSTDTQYF. CDR3 coding DNA: TGTGCCAGCAGGTCGGCGGCGGCAACTAGCACAGATACGCAGTATTTT.